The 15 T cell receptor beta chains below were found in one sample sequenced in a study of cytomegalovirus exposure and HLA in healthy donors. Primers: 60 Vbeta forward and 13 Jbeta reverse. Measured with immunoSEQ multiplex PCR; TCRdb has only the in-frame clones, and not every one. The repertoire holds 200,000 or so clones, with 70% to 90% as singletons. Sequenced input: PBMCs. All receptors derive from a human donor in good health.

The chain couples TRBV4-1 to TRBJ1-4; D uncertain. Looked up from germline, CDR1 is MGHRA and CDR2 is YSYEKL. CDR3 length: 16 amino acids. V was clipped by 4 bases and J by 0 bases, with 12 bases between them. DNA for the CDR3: TGCGCCAGCAGCCCGGAGGCGGCTGCAACTAATGAAAAACTGTTTTTT. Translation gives CASSPEAAATNEKLFF.

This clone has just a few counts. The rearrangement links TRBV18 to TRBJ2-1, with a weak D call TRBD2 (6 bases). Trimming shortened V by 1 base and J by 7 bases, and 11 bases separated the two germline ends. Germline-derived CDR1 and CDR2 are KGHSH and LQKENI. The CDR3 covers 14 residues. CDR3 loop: CASSPQRVENEQFF. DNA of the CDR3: TGTGCCAGCTCACCACAGCGGGTGGAGAATGAGCAGTTCTTC.

The CDR3 sequence is CASSLPTGGEDTEAFF. The DNA of the CDR3 is TGTGCCAGCAGTTTACCAACAGGGGGAGAGGACACTGAAGCTTTCTTT. The chain uses TRBV28 and TRBJ1-1, with TRBD1 matching over 8 bases. The CDR3 is 16 residues long. The junction had 8 bases not matched to a gene; V was cut back by 2 bases and J by 3 bases. Germline V gene data show CDR1 as MDHEN and CDR2 as SYDVKM.

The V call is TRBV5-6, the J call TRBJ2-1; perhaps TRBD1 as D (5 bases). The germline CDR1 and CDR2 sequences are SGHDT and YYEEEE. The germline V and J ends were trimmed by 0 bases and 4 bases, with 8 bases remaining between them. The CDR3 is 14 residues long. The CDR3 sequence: CASSLGQYYNEQFF. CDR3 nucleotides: TGTGCCAGCAGCTTGGGACAGTATTACAATGAGCAGTTCTTC.

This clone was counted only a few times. CDR3 nucleotides: TGCGCCAGCAGCCAAGGAAGCCCGGGAGTGACCTCCTACGAGCAGTACTTC. Translated, it gives CASSQGSPGVTSYEQYF. The J gene is TRBJ2-7, the V gene TRBV4-3; maybe TRBD2 (6 bases). This CDR3 is 17 amino acids long. The germline V and J ends were trimmed by 1 base and 0 bases, with 16 bases remaining between them. Looked up from germline, CDR1 is LGHNA and CDR2 is YSLEER.

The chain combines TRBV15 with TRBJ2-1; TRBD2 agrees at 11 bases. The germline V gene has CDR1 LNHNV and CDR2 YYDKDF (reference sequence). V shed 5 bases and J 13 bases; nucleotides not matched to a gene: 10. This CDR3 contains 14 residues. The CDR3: CATSATSGKIGQFF. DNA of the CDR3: TGTGCCACCAGCGCGACTAGCGGGAAGATCGGTCAGTTCTTC.

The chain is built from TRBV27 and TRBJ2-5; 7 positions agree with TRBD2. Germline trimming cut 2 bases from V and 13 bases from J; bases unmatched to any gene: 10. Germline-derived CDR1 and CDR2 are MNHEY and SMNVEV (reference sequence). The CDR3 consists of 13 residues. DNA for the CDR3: TGTGCCAGCAGTTTAGGGGCGGGAGCTTCTCCGTACTTC. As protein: CASSLGAGASPYF.

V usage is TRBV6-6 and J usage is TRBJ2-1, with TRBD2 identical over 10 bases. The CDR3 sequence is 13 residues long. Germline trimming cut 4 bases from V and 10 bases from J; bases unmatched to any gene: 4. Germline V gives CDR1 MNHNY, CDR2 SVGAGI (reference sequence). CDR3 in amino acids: CASSSGTSDEQFF. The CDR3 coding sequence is TGTGCCAGCAGTTCCGGGACTAGCGACGAGCAGTTCTTC.

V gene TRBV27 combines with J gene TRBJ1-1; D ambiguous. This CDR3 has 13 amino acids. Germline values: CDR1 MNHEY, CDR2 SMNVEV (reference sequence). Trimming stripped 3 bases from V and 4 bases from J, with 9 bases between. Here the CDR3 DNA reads TGTGCCAGCAGTTTGGGAGGGTCCACTGAAGCTTTCTTT. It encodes CASSLGGSTEAFF.

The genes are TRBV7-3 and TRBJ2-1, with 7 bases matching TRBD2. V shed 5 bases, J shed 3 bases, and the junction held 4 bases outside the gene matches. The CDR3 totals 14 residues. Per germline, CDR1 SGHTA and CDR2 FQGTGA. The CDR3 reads CASSPSSGYNEQFF. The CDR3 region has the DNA TGTGCCAGCAGCCCTTCTAGCGGCTACAATGAGCAGTTCTTC.

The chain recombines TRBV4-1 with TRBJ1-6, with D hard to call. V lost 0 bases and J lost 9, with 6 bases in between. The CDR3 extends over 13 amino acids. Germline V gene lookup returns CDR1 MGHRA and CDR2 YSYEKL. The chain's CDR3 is CASSQDTGSPLHF. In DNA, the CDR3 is TGCGCCAGCAGCCAAGATACGGGTTCACCCCTCCACTTT.

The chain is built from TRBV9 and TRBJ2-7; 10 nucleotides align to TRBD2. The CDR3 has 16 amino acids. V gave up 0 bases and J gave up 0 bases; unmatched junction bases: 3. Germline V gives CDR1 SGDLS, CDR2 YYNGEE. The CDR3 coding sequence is TGTGCCAGCAGCGTAGAGCCTAGCGGGAGCTCCTACGAGCAGTACTTC. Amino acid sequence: CASSVEPSGSSYEQYF.

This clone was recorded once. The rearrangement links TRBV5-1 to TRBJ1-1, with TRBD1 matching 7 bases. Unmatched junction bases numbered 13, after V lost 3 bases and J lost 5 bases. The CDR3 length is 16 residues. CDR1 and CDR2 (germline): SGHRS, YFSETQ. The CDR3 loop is CASSSADRPLGTEAFF. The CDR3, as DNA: TGCGCCAGCAGCTCGGCGGACAGGCCCCTCGGAACTGAAGCTTTCTTT.

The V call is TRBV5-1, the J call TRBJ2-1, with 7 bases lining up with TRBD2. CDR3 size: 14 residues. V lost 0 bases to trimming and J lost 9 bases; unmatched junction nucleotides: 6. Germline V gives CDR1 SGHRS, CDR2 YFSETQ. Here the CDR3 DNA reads TGCGCCAGCAGCTTGGGGACTAGGGTAGCTGAGCAGTTCTTC. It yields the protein CASSLGTRVAEQFF.

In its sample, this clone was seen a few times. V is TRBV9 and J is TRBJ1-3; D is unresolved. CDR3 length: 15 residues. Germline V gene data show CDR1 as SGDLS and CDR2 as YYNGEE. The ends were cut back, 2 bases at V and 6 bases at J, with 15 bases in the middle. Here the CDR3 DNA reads TGTGCCAGCAGCGTTAGCGGACTTTCGGAAAACACCATATATTTT. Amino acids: CASSVSGLSENTIYF.